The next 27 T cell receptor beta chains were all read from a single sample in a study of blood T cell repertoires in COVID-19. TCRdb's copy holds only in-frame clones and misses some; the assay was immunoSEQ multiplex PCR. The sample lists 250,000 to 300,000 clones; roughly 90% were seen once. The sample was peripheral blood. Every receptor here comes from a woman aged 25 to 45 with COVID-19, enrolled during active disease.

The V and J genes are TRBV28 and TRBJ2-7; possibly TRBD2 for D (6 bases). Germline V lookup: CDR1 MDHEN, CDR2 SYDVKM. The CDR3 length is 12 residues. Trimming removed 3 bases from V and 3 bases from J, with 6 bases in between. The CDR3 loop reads CASSLGGYEQYF. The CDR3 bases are TGTGCCAGCAGTTTGGGGGGCTACGAGCAGTACTTC.

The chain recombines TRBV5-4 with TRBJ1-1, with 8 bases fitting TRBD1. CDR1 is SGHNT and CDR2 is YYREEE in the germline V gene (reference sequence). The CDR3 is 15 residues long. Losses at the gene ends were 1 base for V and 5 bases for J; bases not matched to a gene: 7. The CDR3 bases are TGTGCCAGCAGCTTGCAGGGGGCGATGCGGACTGAAGCTTTCTTT. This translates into CASSLQGAMRTEAFF.

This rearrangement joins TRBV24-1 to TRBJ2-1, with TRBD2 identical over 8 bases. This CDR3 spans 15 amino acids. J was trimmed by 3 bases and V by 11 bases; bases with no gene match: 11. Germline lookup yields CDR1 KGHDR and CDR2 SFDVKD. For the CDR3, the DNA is TGTGCCAACCCCGAGGCGGGGGGCGGCTACAATGAGCAGTTCTTC. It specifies CANPEAGGGYNEQFF.

The CDR3 loop reads CASSLVTGPYGYTF. The CDR3 region has the DNA TGTGCCAGCAGCTTAGTAACAGGGCCCTATGGCTACACCTTC. The chain joins TRBV7-2 to TRBJ1-2, with D perhaps TRBD1 (6 bases). The V end was cut by 1 base, the J end by 4 bases, with 10 bases between. There are 14 residues in the CDR3. Germline CDR1 reads SGHTA; CDR2 reads FQGNSA.

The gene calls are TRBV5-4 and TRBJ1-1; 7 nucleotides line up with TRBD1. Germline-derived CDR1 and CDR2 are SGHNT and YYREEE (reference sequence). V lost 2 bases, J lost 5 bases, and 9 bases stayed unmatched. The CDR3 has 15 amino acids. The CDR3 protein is CASSFYRGMRTEAFF. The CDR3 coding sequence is TGTGCCAGCAGCTTTTACAGGGGAATGAGAACTGAAGCTTTCTTT.

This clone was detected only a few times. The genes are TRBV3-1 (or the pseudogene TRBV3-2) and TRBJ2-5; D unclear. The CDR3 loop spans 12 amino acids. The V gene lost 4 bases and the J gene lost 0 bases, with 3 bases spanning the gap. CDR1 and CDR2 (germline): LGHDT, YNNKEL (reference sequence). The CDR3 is CASSLYQETQYF. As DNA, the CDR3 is TGTGCCAGCAGCCTATACCAAGAGACCCAGTACTTC.

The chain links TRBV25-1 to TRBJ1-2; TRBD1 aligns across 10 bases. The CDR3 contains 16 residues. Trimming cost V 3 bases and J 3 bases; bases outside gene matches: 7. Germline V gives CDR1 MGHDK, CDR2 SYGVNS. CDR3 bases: TGTGCCAGCAGTGATTTAGGGACAGGGGAATACTATGGCTACACCTTC. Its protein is CASSDLGTGEYYGYTF.

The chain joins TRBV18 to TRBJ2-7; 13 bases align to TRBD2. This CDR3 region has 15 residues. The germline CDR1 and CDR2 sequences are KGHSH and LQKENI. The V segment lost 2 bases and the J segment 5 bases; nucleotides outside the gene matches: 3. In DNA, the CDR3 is TGTGCCAGCTCACCAGGACTAGCGGGGGTGAACGAGCAGTACTTC. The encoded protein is CASSPGLAGVNEQYF.

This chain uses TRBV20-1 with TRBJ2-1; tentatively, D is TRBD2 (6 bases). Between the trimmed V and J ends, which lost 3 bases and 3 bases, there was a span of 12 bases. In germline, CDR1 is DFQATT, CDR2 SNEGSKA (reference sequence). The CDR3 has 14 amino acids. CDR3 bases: TGCAGTGCTAGTCAACTAGCTTTCTACAATGAGCAGTTCTTC. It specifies CSASQLAFYNEQFF.

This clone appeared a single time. This chain's CDR3 is CSVETEAYEQYF. DNA of the CDR3: TGCAGCGTAGAGACAGAAGCCTACGAGCAGTACTTC. The J gene is TRBJ2-7, the V gene TRBV29-1, with a possible D match to TRBD1 (5 bases). Germline lookup yields CDR1 SQVTM and CDR2 ANQGSEA. V was clipped by 6 bases and J by 2 bases, with 11 bases between them. This CDR3 spans 12 amino acids.

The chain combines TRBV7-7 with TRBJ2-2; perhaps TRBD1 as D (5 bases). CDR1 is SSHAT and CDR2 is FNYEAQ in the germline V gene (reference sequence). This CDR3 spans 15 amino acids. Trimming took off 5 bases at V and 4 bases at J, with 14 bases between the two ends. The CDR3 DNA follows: TGTGCCAGCAGCCAACAGGCCCAAGGCACCGGGGAGCTGTTTTTT. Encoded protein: CASSQQAQGTGELFF. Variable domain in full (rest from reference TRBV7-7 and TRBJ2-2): GAGVSQSPRYKVTKRGQDVTLRCDPISSHATLYWYQQALGQGPEFLTYFNYEAQPDKSGLPSDRFSAERPEGSISTLTIQRTEQRDSAMYRCASSQQAQGTGELFFGEGSRLTVL.

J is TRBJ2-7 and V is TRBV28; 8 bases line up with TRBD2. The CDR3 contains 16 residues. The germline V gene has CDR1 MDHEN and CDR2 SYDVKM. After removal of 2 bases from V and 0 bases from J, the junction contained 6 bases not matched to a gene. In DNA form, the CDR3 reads TGTGCCAGCAGTTTACTAACCGGGGGGGCCTCCTACGAGCAGTACTTC. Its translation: CASSLLTGGASYEQYF.

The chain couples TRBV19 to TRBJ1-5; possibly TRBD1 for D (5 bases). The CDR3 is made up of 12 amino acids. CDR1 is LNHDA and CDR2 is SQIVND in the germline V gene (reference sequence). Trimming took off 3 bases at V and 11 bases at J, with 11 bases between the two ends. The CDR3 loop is CASSMGGLAQHF. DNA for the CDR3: TGTGCCAGTAGTATGGGGGGTCTAGCCCAGCATTTT.

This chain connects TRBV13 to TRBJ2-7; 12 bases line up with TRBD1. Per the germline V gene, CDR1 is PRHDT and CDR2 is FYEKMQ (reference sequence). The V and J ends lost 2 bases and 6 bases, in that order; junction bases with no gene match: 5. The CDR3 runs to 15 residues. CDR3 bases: TGTGCCAGCAGCTTATGGGGGACAGGGGGCAGCGAGCAGTACTTC. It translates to CASSLWGTGGSEQYF.

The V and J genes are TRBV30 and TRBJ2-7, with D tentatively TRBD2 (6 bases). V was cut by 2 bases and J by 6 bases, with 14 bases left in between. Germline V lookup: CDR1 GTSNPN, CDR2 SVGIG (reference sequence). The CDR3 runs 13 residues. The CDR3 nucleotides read TGTGCCTGGAGTACCTCCGGACTAACCGAGCAGTACTTC. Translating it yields CAWSTSGLTEQYF.

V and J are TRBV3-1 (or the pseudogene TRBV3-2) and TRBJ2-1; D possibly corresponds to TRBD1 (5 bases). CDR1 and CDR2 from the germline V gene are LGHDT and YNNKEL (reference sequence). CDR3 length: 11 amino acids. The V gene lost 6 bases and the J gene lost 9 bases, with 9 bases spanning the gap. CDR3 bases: TGTGCCAGCAGAGGGGCTAGTGAGCAGTTCTTC. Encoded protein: CASRGASEQFF.

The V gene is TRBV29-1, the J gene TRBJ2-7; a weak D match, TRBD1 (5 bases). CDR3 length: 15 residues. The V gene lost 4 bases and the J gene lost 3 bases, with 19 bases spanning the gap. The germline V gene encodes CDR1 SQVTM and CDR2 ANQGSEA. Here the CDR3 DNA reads TGCAGCGTTGGGGCCCCGCAGGGTGGAAGCTACGAGCAGTACTTC. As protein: CSVGAPQGGSYEQYF.

DNA for the CDR3: TGTGCCAGCAGCTTTACGGGGGGTACAGATACGCAGTATTTT. This translates into CASSFTGGTDTQYF. The chain employs TRBV11-2 and TRBJ2-3; 7 bases are shared with TRBD2. The CDR3 contains 14 residues. Germline CDR1 is SGHAT and CDR2 is FQNNGV. The V and J ends lost 3 bases and 3 bases, in that order; junction bases with no gene match: 3.

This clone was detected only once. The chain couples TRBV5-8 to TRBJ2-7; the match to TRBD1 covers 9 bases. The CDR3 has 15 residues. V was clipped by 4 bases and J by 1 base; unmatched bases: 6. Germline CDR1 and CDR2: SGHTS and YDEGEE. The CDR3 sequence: CASSPGTGRSYEQYF. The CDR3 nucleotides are TGTGCCAGCAGCCCCGGGACAGGGAGGTCCTACGAGCAGTACTTC.

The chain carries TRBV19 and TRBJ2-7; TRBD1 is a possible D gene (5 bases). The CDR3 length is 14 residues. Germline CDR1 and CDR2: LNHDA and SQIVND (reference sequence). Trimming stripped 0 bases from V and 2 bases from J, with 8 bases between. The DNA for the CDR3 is TGTGCCAGTAGTATAGACCAGACAGCCTACGAGCAGTACTTC. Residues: CASSIDQTAYEQYF. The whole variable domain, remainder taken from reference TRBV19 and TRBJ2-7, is DGGITQSPKYLFRKEGQNVTLSCEQNLNHDAMYWYRQDPGQGLRLIYYSQIVNDFQKGDIAEGYSVSREKKESFPLTVTSAQKNPTAFYLCASSIDQTAYEQYFGPGTRLTVT.

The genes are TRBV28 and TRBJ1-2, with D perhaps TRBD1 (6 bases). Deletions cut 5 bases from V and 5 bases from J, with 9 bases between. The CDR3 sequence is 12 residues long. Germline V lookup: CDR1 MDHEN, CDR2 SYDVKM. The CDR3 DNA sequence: TGTGCCAGCAGTCCGAGGGGGTATGGCTACACCTTC. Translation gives CASSPRGYGYTF.

This CDR3 reads CASSLDPSGVPYEQYF. In nucleotides, the CDR3 is TGTGCCAGCAGCTTGGACCCTAGCGGGGTACCCTACGAGCAGTACTTC. The rearrangement uses TRBV5-4 and TRBJ2-7; 9 bases agree with TRBD2. The V and J ends lost 0 bases and 2 bases, in that order; junction bases with no gene match: 6. The CDR3 consists of 16 residues. In germline, CDR1 is SGHNT, CDR2 YYREEE (reference sequence). The full variable domain, its missing parts supplied by reference TRBV5-4 and TRBJ2-7, is ETGVTQSPTHLIKTRGQQVTLRCSSQSGHNTVSWYQQALGQGPQFIFQYYREEENGRGNFPPRFSGLQFPNYSSELNVNALELDDSALYLCASSLDPSGVPYEQYFGPGTRLTVT.

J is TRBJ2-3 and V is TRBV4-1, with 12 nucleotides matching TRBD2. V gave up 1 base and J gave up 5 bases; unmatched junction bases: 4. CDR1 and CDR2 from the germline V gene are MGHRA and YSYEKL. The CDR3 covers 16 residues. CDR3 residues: CASSQVLAGGRDTQYF. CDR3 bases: TGCGCCAGCAGCCAAGTGCTAGCGGGGGGGCGAGATACGCAGTATTTT.

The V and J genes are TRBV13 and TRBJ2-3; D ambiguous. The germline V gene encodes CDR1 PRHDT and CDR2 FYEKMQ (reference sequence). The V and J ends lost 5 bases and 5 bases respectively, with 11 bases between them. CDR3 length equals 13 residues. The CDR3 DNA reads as TGTGCCAGCAGCCCCAGTCGGGTAGATACGCAGTATTTT. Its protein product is CASSPSRVDTQYF.

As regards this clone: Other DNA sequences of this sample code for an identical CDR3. For the CDR3, the DNA is TGTGCCAGCAGCCCCCCGGGGAGCACTGAAGCTTTCTTT. Its translation is CASSPPGSTEAFF. The chain couples TRBV5-4 to TRBJ1-1; D is undetermined. V was shortened by 4 bases and J by 4 bases, with 11 bases between the two germline ends. There are 13 residues in the CDR3. Germline assignment: CDR1 SGHNT and CDR2 YYREEE (reference sequence). Complete variable domain (other parts from reference TRBV5-4 and TRBJ1-1): ETGVTQSPTHLIKTRGQQVTLRCSSQSGHNTVSWYQQALGQGPQFIFQYYREEENGRGNFPPRFSGLQFPNYSSELNVNALELDDSALYLCASSPPGSTEAFFGQGTRLTVV.

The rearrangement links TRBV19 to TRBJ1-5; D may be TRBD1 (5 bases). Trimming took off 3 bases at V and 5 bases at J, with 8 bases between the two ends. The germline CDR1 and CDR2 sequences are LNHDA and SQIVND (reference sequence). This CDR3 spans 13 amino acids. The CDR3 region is CASSIGGDQPQHF. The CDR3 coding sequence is TGTGCCAGTAGTATTGGAGGGGATCAGCCCCAGCATTTT.

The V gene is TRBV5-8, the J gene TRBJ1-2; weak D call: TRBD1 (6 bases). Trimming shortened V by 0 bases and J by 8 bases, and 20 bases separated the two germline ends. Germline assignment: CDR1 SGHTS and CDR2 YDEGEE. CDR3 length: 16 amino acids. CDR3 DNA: TGTGCCAGCAGCTTGGGTTTCTTTGGGGGGGCAGGCGGCTACACCTTC. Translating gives CASSLGFFGGAGGYTF.